This TCR beta chain originates from a study of blood T cell repertoires in COVID-19 (dated by TCRdb to the early 2020s). With regard to the full study: The collaborator samples originated in the United States, Italy and Spain and spanned the acute and convalescent phases of COVID-19. Nearly every sample came with metadata listing a de-identified subject ID, COVID-19 status, age in years and sex. A freely available public database, intended as a resource for researchers studying the immune response to SARS-CoV-2, is where the repertoires were released. The dataset comprised deeply sampled blood TCRbeta repertoires from subjects exposed to, actively infected with, or recovered from COVID-19. The material from the prospective study consisted of cDNA or gDNA derived from T cells, B-cell-depleted T cells, or PBMCs. Where available, HLA class I and class II types were obtained from metadata supplied by the sample provider rather than from assay-based typing. Samples came from the ongoing ImmuneRACE study (first 160 participants) plus 1,254 subjects from 6 global collaborators. Points the paper makes about the study in general: The quantity of clinical and demographic metadata differed by source and by participant and was supplied without curation.

TCRbeta CDR3 regions were amplified from genomic DNA by means of the immunoSEQ Assay, a bias-controlled multiplex PCR. The paper's processing steps were these. The number of nucleated cells in each sample was estimated from the amplification of reference gene primers within the assay. To quantify the absolute abundance of each unique TCRbeta CDR3 rearrangement, sequence reads were collapsed and filtered. For each sample, productive Simpson clonality was calculated by taking the square root of Simpson's diversity index across productive rearrangements. Held by TCRdb, this immuneACCESS table contains in-frame sequences only and omits some clones. Under half of the omission traces to an unresolved V gene where checked; the cause of the rest is unknown. From that table come the V and J calls and clone size; the DNA was used to work out D and trimming. The sample records about 230,000 clones, about 83% of which are singletons. Together, the top ten hold less than 8% of the sample.

Measured from the cysteine to the phenylalanine, the CDR3 is 15 residues long. The CDR3 DNA has 45 bases and is translated from base 1. The germline V gene (reference sequence) provides CDR1 MNHEY and CDR2 SMNVEV. V and J are truncated by 3 bases and 1 base respectively, leaving an intervening sequence of 13 bases. Notes on this clone: What this receptor recognizes is not known. Base qualities are not at hand, and no much larger clone is one base apart.

Whole blood was collected in K2EDTA tubes by collaborating institutions according to the institutions' own protocols. For TCRbeta analysis, collaborators shipped samples as frozen whole blood, isolated PBMCs, or DNA extracted from either of those sample types. The rearranged chain carries TRBV27 and TRBJ2-7; a confident D gene designation cannot be given. What was sequenced was peripheral blood. The receptor's source is a woman in her forties or fifties with acute or convalescent COVID-19. DNA sequence: TGTGCCAGCAGTTTTTCCCGAGGATCATCCTACGAGCAGTACTTC. Translated, it gives CASSFSRGSSYEQYF.